Shown below are 4 T cell receptor beta chains from a single sample sequenced in a study of blood T cell repertoires in COVID-19. The protocol was immunoSEQ multiplex PCR, while the TCRdb copy is restricted to in-frame clones and leaves out a portion. The sample carries some 220,000 clones, 80% recorded once. Material: peripheral blood. All receptors come from a human donor in a cohort sampled during active COVID-19.

The chain recombines TRBV7-3 with TRBJ2-3, with D possibly matching TRBD2 (6 bases). The germline V gene has CDR1 SGHTA and CDR2 FQGTGA. V gave up 2 bases and J gave up 0 bases, with 6 bases separating them. The CDR3 extends over 14 amino acids. In nucleotides, the CDR3 is TGTGCCAGCAGCTTACGGGGGAGCACAGATACGCAGTATTTT. This translates into CASSLRGSTDTQYF.

This clone was seen just once. The chain has TRBV4-3 and TRBJ1-1, with unresolved D. The CDR3 is 14 residues long. The V gene's germline CDR1 is LGHNA and CDR2 YSLEER. The V end lost 4 bases, the J end lost 5 bases, and 14 bases lay between the germline ends. CDR3 loop: CASSPDRLRTEAFF. Written as DNA, the CDR3 is TGCGCCAGCAGCCCCGATCGACTTCGTACTGAAGCTTTCTTT.

This chain joins TRBV19 and TRBJ2-3; 8 bases fit TRBD1. The length of the CDR3 is 12 residues. Germline assignment: CDR1 LNHDA and CDR2 SQIVND (reference sequence). V lost 6 bases to trimming and J lost 5 bases; unmatched junction nucleotides: 1. The CDR3 loop is CASRGQGDTQYF. The CDR3 bases are TGTGCCAGTAGAGGACAGGGAGATACGCAGTATTTT.

V and J are TRBV12-3 or TRBV12-4 and TRBJ2-7; TRBD2 aligns across 7 bases. CDR3 size: 13 residues. Trimming removed 6 bases from V and 2 bases from J; junction bases left unmatched: 4. The CDR3 sequence is CASRVGRAYEQYF. The CDR3 DNA is TGTGCCAGCAGGGTAGGGAGGGCCTACGAGCAGTACTTC.